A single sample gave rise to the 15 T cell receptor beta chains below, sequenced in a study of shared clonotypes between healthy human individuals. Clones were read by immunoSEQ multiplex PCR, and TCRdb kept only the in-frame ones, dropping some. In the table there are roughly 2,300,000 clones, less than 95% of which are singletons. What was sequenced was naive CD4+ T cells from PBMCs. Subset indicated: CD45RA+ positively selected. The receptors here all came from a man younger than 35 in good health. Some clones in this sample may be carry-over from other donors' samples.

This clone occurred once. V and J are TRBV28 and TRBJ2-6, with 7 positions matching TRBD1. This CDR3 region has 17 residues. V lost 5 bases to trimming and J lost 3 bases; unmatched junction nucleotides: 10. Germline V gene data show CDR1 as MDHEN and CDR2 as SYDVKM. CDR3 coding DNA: TGTGCCAGCAGTCAAAACAGGGGTGGGCGTGGGGCCAACGTCCTGACTTTC. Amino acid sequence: CASSQNRGGRGANVLTF.

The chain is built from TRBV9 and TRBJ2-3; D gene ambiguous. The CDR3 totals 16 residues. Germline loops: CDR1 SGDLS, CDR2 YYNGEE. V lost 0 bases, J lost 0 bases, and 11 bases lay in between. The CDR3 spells CASSVVEGRSTDTQYF. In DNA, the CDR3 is TGTGCCAGCAGCGTAGTAGAAGGAAGAAGCACAGATACGCAGTATTTT.

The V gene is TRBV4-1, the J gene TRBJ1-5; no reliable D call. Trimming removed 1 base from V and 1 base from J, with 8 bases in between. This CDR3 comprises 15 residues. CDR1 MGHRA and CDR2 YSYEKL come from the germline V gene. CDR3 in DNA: TGCGCCAGCAGCCAAGGTGAACAGAGCAATCAGCCCCAGCATTTT. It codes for CASSQGEQSNQPQHF.

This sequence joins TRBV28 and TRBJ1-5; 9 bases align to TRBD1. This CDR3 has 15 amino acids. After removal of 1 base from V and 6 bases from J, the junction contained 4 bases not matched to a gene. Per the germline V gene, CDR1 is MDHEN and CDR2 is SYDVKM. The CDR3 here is CASSLSGQGIQPQHF. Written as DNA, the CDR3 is TGTGCCAGCAGTTTATCGGGACAGGGCATTCAGCCCCAGCATTTT.

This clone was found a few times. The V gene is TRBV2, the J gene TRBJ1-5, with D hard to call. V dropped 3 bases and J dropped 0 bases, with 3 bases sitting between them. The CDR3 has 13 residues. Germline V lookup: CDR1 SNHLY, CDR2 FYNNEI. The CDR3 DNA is TGTGCCAGCAGTGATGTTAGCAATCAGCCCCAGCATTTT. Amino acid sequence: CASSDVSNQPQHF. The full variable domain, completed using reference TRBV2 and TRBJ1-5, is EPEVTQTPSHQVTQMGQEVILRCVPISNHLYFYWYRQILGQKVEFLVSFYNNEISEKSEIFDDQFSVERPDGSNFTLKIRSTKLEDSAMYFCASSDVSNQPQHFGDGTRLSIL.

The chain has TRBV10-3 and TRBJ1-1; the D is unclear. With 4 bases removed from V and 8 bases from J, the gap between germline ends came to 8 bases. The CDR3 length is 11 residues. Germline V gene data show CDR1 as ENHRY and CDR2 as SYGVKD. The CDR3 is CAISVNGEAFF. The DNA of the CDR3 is TGTGCCATCAGTGTGAACGGAGAAGCTTTCTTT.

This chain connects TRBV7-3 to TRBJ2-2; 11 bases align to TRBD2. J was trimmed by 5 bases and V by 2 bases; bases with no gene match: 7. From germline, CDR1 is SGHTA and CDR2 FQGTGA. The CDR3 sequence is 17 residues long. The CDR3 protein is CASSLVGTSGITGELFF. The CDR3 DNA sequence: TGTGCCAGCAGCTTAGTTGGGACTAGCGGAATTACCGGGGAGCTGTTTTTT.

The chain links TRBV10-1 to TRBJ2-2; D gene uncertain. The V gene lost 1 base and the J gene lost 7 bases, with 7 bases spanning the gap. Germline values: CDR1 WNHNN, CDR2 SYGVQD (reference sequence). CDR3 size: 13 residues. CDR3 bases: TGCGCCAGCAGTGAGTTCGGCGGCGGGGAGCTGTTTTTT. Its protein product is CASSEFGGGELFF.

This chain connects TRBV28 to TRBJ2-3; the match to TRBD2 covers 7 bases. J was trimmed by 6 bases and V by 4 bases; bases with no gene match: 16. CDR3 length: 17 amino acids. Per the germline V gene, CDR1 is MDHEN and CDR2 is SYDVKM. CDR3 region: CASSSLRLAGEWDTQYF. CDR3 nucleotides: TGTGCCAGCAGTTCCCTTCGTTTGGCGGGAGAATGGGATACGCAGTATTTT.

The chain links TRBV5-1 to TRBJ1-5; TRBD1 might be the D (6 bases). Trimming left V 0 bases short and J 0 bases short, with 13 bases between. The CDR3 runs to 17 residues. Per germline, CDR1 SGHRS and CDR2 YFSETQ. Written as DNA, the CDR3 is TGCGCCAGCAGCTTGGAGGGCGGGACAAATAGCAATCAGCCCCAGCATTTT. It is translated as CASSLEGGTNSNQPQHF.

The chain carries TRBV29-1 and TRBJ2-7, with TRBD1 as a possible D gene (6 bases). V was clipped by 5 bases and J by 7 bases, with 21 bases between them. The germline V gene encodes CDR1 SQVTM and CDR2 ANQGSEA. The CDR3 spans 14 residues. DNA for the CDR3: TGCAGCGTTACTAAGACAGGCCCGTTCCGGGAGCAGTACTTC. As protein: CSVTKTGPFREQYF.

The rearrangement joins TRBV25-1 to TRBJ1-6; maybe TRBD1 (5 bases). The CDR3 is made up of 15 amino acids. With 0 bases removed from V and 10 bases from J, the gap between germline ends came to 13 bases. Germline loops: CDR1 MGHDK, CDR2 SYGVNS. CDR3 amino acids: CASSEYPTGESPLHF. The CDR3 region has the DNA TGTGCCAGCAGTGAATACCCGACGGGGGAATCACCCCTCCACTTT. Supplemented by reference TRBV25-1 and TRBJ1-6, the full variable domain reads EADIYQTPRYLVIGTGKKITLECSQTMGHDKMYWYQQDPGMELHLIHYSYGVNSTEKGDLSSESTVSRIRTEHFPLTLESARPSHTSQYLCASSEYPTGESPLHFGNGTRLTVT.

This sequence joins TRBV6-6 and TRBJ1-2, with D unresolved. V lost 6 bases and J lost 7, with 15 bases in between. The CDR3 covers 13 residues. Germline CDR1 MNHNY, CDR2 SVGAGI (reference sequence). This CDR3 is CASRHGNGSGYTF. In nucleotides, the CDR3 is TGTGCCAGCAGACACGGAAACGGGAGTGGCTACACCTTC.

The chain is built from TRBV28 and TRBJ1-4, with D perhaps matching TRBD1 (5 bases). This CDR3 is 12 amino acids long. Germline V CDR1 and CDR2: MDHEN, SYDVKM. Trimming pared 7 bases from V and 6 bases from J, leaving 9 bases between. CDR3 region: CASIGGDEKLFF. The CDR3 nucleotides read TGTGCCAGCATTGGGGGTGATGAAAAACTGTTTTTT.

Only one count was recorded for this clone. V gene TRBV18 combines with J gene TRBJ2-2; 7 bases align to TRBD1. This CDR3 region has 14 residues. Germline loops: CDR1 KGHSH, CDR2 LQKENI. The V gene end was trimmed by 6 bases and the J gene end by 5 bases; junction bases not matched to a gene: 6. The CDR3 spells CASSRDRQTGELFF. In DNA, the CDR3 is TGTGCCAGCTCCAGGGACAGACAAACCGGGGAGCTGTTTTTT.